This TCR beta chain was recorded in a study of T cell changes during pregnancy in multiple sclerosis. Germline CDR1 and CDR2: SGHRS and YFSETQ. Trimming took 4 bases from V and 4 from J, leaving 9 bases between them. The length of the CDR3 is 14 residues. The method was immunoSEQ multiplex PCR; TCRdb's version includes in-frame clones alone and lacks a portion of them. The repertoire holds 93,000 or so clones, with 92% as singletons. Source: peripheral blood, taken after pregnancy. This TCR came from a female donor with multiple sclerosis, enrolled in a pregnancy study. V usage is TRBV5-1 and J usage is TRBJ1-6; D not resolved. The CDR3 reads CASSLTGYNSPLHF. CDR3 in DNA: TGCGCCAGCAGCCTGACGGGTTATAATTCACCCCTCCACTTT. The full variable domain, with the rest looked up from reference TRBV5-1 and TRBJ1-6, is KAGVTQTPRYLIKTRGQQVTLSCSPISGHRSVSWYQQTPGQGLQFLFEYFSETQRNKGNFPGRFSGRQFSNSRSEMNVSTLELGDSALYLCASSLTGYNSPLHFGNGTRLTVT.